The TCR beta chain described here comes from a study of shared clonotypes between healthy human individuals. Sorted-subset replicate PCR reactions contained 200 to 250 ng DNA, corresponding to approximately 30,000 T cell genomes. In the source study's methods: ImmunoSEQ gave junction-only sequences without quality scores, so filtering differed. The assay was immunoSEQ multiplex PCR, and TCRdb's table has in-frame clones only and misses some. Clonal size and the V and J genes are those of that table, whereas D and trimming came from the DNA. The sample holds approximately 1.9 million clones, about 93% seen once. This clone was seen a handful of times. Its antigen is currently unknown. The naive CD8 fraction comprised CD45RO-negative cells positively selected for CCR7 and excluded terminally differentiated effector memory CD45RA+ cells. CDR1 LNHDA and CDR2 SQIVND come from the germline V gene (reference sequence). The CDR3 extends over 14 amino acids. V was trimmed by 6 bases and J by 2 bases, leaving 13 bases between them.

Notes on the study in general: With a few donors compared, 4.5% to 6.5% of naive CD4 clonotypes were shared.

This TCR was recovered from a man between 18 and 35 years old in good health. Some clones in this sample may be carry-over from other donors' samples. This chain links TRBV19 with TRBJ1-1; possibly TRBD1 for D (5 bases). Material for sequencing was naive CD8+ T cells from PBMCs. The CDR3: CASRKGQINTEAFF. CDR3 in DNA: TGTGCCAGTAGGAAGGGGCAGATTAACACTGAAGCTTTCTTT.